The 14 T cell receptor beta chains below all came from one sample that was sequenced in a study of blood T cell repertoires in COVID-19. Sequencing used immunoSEQ multiplex PCR; TCRdb keeps in-frame clones, though not all of them. The table records 200,000 to 250,000 clones, approximately 83% of them present only once. The sample taken for sequencing was PBMCs or T cells enriched from blood (not recorded which). The receptors shown here come from a woman in her sixties who had recovered from COVID-19.

V gene TRBV4-3 combines with J gene TRBJ2-1; D not resolved. V was trimmed by 1 base and J by 4 bases, leaving 5 bases between them. The CDR3 covers 13 residues. Germline-derived CDR1 and CDR2 are LGHNA and YSLEER. This CDR3 reads CASSQAPYNEQFF. The DNA for the CDR3 is TGCGCCAGCAGCCAAGCTCCGTACAATGAGCAGTTCTTC.

The chain is built from TRBV6-2 or TRBV6-3 and TRBJ1-5; 7 bases map to TRBD1. The ends lost 2 bases at V and 1 base at J; junction bases unmatched: 17. CDR3 length: 20 residues. CDR1 and CDR2 (germline): MNHEY, SVGEGT. The DNA of the CDR3 is TGTGCCAGCAGTTACCCATATACAGGGGAGGTTTGGATGAGCAATCAGCCCCAGCATTTT. This codes for CASSYPYTGEVWMSNQPQHF.

The chain joins TRBV10-3 to TRBJ2-2, with 8 positions matching TRBD1. Unmatched junction bases numbered 3, after V lost 3 bases and J lost 9 bases. The CDR3 has 13 amino acids. Germline V lookup: CDR1 ENHRY, CDR2 SYGVKD. Here the CDR3 DNA reads TGTGCCATCAGTGACAGGGGGCTCCGGGAGCTGTTTTTT. It translates to CAISDRGLRELFF.

This clone was seen only once. The CDR3 here is CASSPATGLSGNTIYF. CDR3 DNA: TGTGCCAGCTCACCAGCGACAGGCCTCTCTGGAAACACCATATATTTT. V usage is TRBV18 and J usage is TRBJ1-3; D is perhaps TRBD1 (6 bases). CDR3 length: 16 residues. The germline gives CDR1 KGHSH, CDR2 LQKENI. The V end was cut by 2 bases, the J end by 0 bases, with 11 bases between.

V usage is TRBV30 and J usage is TRBJ2-5; D might be TRBD2 (6 bases). CDR1 is GTSNPN and CDR2 is SVGIG in the germline V gene (reference sequence). V dropped 1 base and J dropped 1 base, with 7 bases sitting between them. This CDR3 is built from 13 residues. CDR3 sequence: CAWSGGLQETQYF. CDR3 nucleotide sequence: TGTGCCTGGAGTGGGGGACTCCAAGAGACCCAGTACTTC.

The rearrangement uses TRBV19 and TRBJ1-2; 7 bases fit TRBD1. Looked up from germline, CDR1 is LNHDA and CDR2 is SQIVND (reference sequence). V dropped 6 bases and J dropped 4; count of bases not matched to a gene: 8. CDR3 length: 14 amino acids. CDR3 DNA sequence: TGTGCCAGTAGGCTTACGGGACAGCTCTATGGCTACACCTTC. It codes for CASRLTGQLYGYTF.

This chain links TRBV7-9 with TRBJ1-4; tentative D call: TRBD1 (5 bases). The CDR3 is made up of 14 amino acids. The ends were cut back, 2 bases at V and 8 bases at J, with 12 bases in the middle. Germline CDR1 SEHNR, CDR2 FQNEAQ (reference sequence). In DNA form, the CDR3 reads TGTGCCAGCAGCTTATCAGGGCTCGGGGAAAAACTGTTTTTT. This gives the protein CASSLSGLGEKLFF.

The chain is built from TRBV20-1 and TRBJ2-7; 10 bases are shared with TRBD2. The CDR3 is made up of 16 amino acids. Trimming took 3 bases from V and 0 from J; bases not matched to a gene: 8. The germline V gene encodes CDR1 DFQATT and CDR2 SNEGSKA (reference sequence). CDR3 amino acids: CSASNPSGGLSYEQYF. The CDR3 region has the DNA TGCAGTGCTAGTAATCCTAGCGGGGGTCTCTCCTACGAGCAGTACTTC.

This rearrangement joins TRBV7-6 to TRBJ2-1, with 9 nucleotides matching TRBD1. Germline V lookup: CDR1 SGHVS, CDR2 FNYEAQ. This CDR3 contains 17 residues. V shed 5 bases and J 8 bases; nucleotides not matched to a gene: 16. The CDR3 sequence is CASSPLARDRGVDEQFF. CDR3 DNA: TGTGCCAGCAGCCCGTTGGCGCGAGACAGGGGGGTAGATGAGCAGTTCTTC. The full variable domain, rest sourced from reference TRBV7-6 and TRBJ2-1, is GAGVSQSPRYKVTKRGQDVALRCDPISGHVSLYWYRQALGQGPEFLTYFNYEAQQDKSGLPNDRFSAERPEGSISTLTIQRTEQRDSAMYRCASSPLARDRGVDEQFFGPGTRLTVL.

The chain is built from TRBV11-2 and TRBJ2-3; a possible D gene is TRBD1 (5 bases). Germline loops: CDR1 SGHAT, CDR2 FQNNGV. Trimming removed 1 base at V and 3 bases at J, with 17 bases between. This CDR3 is built from 17 residues. This CDR3 is CASSLAVARGSTDTQYF. CDR3 bases: TGTGCCAGCAGCTTAGCGGTCGCAAGGGGCAGTACAGATACGCAGTATTTT.

V gene TRBV6-5 combines with J gene TRBJ1-2, with D perhaps matching TRBD1 (5 bases). The CDR3 runs to 14 residues. CDR1 MNHEY and CDR2 SVGAGI come from the germline V gene. V was cut by 2 bases and J by 1 base, with 8 bases left in between. CDR3 nucleotide sequence: TGTGCCAGCAGTTACCGGGGGATTAACTATGGCTACACCTTC. Its translation is CASSYRGINYGYTF.

The chain links TRBV11-2 to TRBJ2-6; possible D gene TRBD1, 6 bases. V lost 3 bases and J 3 bases, leaving 9 bases between the germline ends. Germline lookup yields CDR1 SGHAT and CDR2 FQNNGV. The CDR3 runs 15 residues. CDR3 bases: TGTGCCAGCAGCTTTGACAGGTTTGGGGCCAACGTCCTGACTTTC. Translation gives CASSFDRFGANVLTF. The entire variable domain, with the rest obtained from reference TRBV11-2 and TRBJ2-6, is as follows: EAGVAQSPRYKIIEKRQSVAFWCNPISGHATLYWYQQILGQGPKLLIQFQNNGVVDDSQLPKDRFSAERLKGVDSTLKIQPAKLEDSAVYLCASSFDRFGANVLTFGAGSRLTVL.

This sequence joins TRBV18 and TRBJ2-7, with 9 bases fitting TRBD2. Trimming cost V 1 base and J 2 bases; bases outside gene matches: 3. Looked up from germline, CDR1 is KGHSH and CDR2 is LQKENI. The CDR3 is 15 residues long. Here the CDR3 DNA reads TGTGCCAGCTCACCACGGCTAGCGGGACCCTACGAGCAGTACTTC. This translates into CASSPRLAGPYEQYF.

The rearrangement uses TRBV27 and TRBJ1-2; D call uncertain. The CDR3 covers 13 residues. Germline values: CDR1 MNHEY, CDR2 SMNVEV (reference sequence). V was pared by 7 bases and J by 4 bases, with 13 bases between. DNA of the CDR3: TGTGCCAGCAAGCTCACTGGTAGCTATGGCTACACCTTC. Its protein is CASKLTGSYGYTF.